This T cell receptor (beta chain) comes out of a study of shared clonotypes between healthy human individuals. Some clones are missing from TCRdb's copy, which holds only in-frame ones; the method was immunoSEQ multiplex PCR. The profile covers a few million clones, with just under 95% appearing a single time and roughly 1.7% taken by the ten largest. Remarks on this clone: Antigen specificity is unknown.

Per the germline V gene, CDR1 is SEHNR and CDR2 is FQNEAQ (reference sequence). This CDR3 contains 13 residues. Notes on the study in general: Sequencing depth was expected to affect clonotype sharing among donors. The naive CD4 repertoires of a few donors were compared, and roughly 5.1% of clonotypes were shared.

Terminally differentiated effector memory CD45RA+ cells were excluded by CCR7 positive selection of CD45RO-negative cells. Donors were healthy HIV-negative adults without recent acute infections or vaccinations. The sequencing sample was made of naive CD8+ T cells from PBMCs. This TCR came from a young man in good health. Some clones in this sample may be carry-over from other donors' samples. The chain has TRBV7-9 and TRBJ2-1, with D hard to call. CDR3 bases: TGTGCGTTCGATACTGGATACTACAATGAGCAGTTCTTC. Encoded protein: CAFDTGYYNEQFF. The full variable domain, completed using reference TRBV7-9 and TRBJ2-1, is DTGVSQNPRHKITKRGQNVTFRCDPISEHNRLYWYRQTLGQGPEFLTYFQNEAQLEKSRLLSDRFSAERPKGSFSTLEIQRTEQGDSAMYLCAFDTGYYNEQFFGPGTRLTVL.